A selection of T cell receptor beta chains follows, all from one sample in a study of blood T cell repertoires in COVID-19. Data came from immunoSEQ multiplex PCR; TCRdb stores just in-frame clones and leaves some out. The data show 90,000 or so clones, more than 70% seen once. Sequenced material: peripheral blood. The origin of the receptors is a human donor in a cohort sampled during active COVID-19. Both conserved end residues are part of each CDR3. A D gene is named only where the DNA matches it firmly. Only some rows state a clone size, as once, few, many or a class for expanded clones.

d_call clone_size j_call v_call cdr3_aa cdr3_nt
TRBD2 - TRBJ2-2 TRBV4-2 CASSLGGTGELFF TGTGCCAGCAGCCTCGGGGGGACCGGGGAGCTGTTTTTT
TRBD1 - TRBJ1-1 TRBV30 CAWSYRGGFTEAFF TGTGCCTGGAGCTACAGGGGGGGTTTCACTGAAGCTTTCTTT
- - TRBJ2-7 TRBV7-2 CASSPRNSQKKSYEQYF TGTGCCAGCAGCCCAAGGAACAGCCAAAAAAAATCCTACGAGCAGTACTTC
- once TRBJ2-7 TRBV6-5 CASSLSSYEQYF TGTGCCAGCAGTCTGAGCTCCTACGAGCAGTACTTC
- - TRBJ1-1 TRBV11-2 CASSSRGRNTEAFF TGTGCCAGCAGCTCGCGGGGGAGGAACACTGAAGCTTTCTTT
- - TRBJ2-3 TRBV5-1 CASSPAGDTQYF TGCGCCAGCAGCCCCGCCGGGGATACGCAGTATTTT
- - TRBJ2-5 TRBV5-4 CASSVGTGQIKETQYF TGTGCCAGCAGCGTAGGAACTGGACAGATTAAAGAGACCCAGTACTTC
TRBD1 - TRBJ2-3 TRBV11-3 CASSPGGTASTDTQYF TGTGCCAGCAGCCCAGGTGGGACAGCTTCCACAGATACGCAGTATTTT
- - TRBJ1-1 TRBV7-2 CASSLALMGSEAFF TGTGCCAGCAGCTTAGCCCTAATGGGGAGTGAAGCTTTCTTT
TRBD1 - TRBJ1-4 TRBV5-8 CASSWTGRDEKLFF TGTGCCAGCAGCTGGACAGGGCGGGATGAAAAACTGTTTTTT
TRBD2 - TRBJ2-1 TRBV28 CASSLRLAVYNEQFF TGTGCCAGCAGTTTACGGCTAGCGGTATACAATGAGCAGTTCTTC